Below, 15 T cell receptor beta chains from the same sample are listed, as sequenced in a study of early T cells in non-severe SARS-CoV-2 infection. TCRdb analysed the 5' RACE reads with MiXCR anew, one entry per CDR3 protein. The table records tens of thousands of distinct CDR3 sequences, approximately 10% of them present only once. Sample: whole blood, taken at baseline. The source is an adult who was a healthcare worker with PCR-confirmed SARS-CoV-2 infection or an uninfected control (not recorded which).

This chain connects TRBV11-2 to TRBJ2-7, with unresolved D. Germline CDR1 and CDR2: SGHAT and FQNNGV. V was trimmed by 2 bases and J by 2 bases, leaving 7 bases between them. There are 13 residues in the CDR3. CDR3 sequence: CASSLTAPYEQYF. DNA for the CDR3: TGTGCCAGCAGCTTAACTGCCCCCTACGAGCAGTACTTC.

The CDR3 sequence: CASSSSDRVLGGSYTF. As DNA, the CDR3 is TGTGCCAGCAGTTCTTCCGACAGGGTACTTGGAGGAAGCTACACCTTC. This sequence joins TRBV6-5 and TRBJ1-2; 7 bases are a match to TRBD1. J was trimmed by 9 bases and V by 4 bases; bases with no gene match: 17. CDR1 and CDR2 (germline): MNHEY, SVGAGI. The CDR3 has 16 residues.

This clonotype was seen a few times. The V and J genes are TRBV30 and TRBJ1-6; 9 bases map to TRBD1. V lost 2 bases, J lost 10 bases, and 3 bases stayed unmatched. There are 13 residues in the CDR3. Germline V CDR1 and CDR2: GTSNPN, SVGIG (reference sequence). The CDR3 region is CAWSTGGRSPLHF. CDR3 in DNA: TGTGCCTGGAGTACAGGGGGCAGGTCACCCCTCCACTTT.

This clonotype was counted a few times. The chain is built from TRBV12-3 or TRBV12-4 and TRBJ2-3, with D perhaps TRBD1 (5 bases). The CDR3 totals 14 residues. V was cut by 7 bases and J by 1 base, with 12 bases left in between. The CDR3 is CASTLVGGTDTQYF. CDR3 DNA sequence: TGTGCCAGCACCCTAGTAGGGGGCACAGATACGCAGTATTTT.

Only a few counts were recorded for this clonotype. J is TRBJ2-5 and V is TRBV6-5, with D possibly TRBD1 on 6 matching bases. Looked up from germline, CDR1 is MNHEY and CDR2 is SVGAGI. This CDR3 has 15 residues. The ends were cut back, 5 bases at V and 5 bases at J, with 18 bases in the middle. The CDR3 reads CASSPRTVGAETQYF. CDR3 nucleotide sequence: TGTGCCAGCAGTCCAAGGACAGTCGGGGCGGAGACCCAGTACTTC.

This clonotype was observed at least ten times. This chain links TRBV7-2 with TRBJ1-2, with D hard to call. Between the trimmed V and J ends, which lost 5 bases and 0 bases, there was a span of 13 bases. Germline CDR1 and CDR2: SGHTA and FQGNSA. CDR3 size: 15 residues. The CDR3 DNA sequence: TGTGCCAGCAGCGGGAAGGTGGAAGCTAACTATGGCTACACCTTC. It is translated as CASSGKVEANYGYTF. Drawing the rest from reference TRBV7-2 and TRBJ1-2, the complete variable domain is GAGVSQSPSNKVTEKGKDVELRCDPISGHTALYWYRQSLGQGLEFLIYFQGNSAPDKSGLPSDRFSAERTGGSVSTLTIQRTQQEDSAVYLCASSGKVEANYGYTFGSGTRLTVV.

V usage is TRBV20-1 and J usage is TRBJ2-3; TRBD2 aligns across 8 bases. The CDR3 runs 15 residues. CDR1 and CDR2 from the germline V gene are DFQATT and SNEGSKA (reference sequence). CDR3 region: CRGPWAGGSTDTQYF. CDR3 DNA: TGCAGGGGTCCGTGGGCGGGAGGATCCACAGATACGCAGTATTTT.

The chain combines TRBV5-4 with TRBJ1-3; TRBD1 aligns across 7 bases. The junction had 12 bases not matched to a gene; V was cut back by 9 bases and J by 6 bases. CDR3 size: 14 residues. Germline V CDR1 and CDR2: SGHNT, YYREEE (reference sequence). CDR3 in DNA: TGTGCCATCTCAGGGGGGGGATCACAAAACACCATATATTTT. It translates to CAISGGGSQNTIYF. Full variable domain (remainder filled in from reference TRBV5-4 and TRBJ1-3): ETGVTQSPTHLIKTRGQQVTLRCSSQSGHNTVSWYQQALGQGPQFIFQYYREEENGRGNFPPRFSGLQFPNYSSELNVNALELDDSALYLCAISGGGSQNTIYFGEGSWLTVV.

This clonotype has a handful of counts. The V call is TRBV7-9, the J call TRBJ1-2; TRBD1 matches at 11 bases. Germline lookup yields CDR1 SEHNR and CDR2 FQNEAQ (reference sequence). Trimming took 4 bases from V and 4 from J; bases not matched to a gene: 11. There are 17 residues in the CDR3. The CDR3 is CASSSLRDRGYSYGYTF. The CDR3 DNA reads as TGTGCCAGCAGCTCCTTACGGGACAGGGGGTATAGCTATGGCTACACCTTC.

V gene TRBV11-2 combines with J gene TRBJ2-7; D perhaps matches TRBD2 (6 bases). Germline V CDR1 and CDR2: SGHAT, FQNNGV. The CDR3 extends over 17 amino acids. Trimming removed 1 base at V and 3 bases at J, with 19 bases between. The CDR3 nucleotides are TGTGCCAGCAGCTTAGTCCCTCACAGTTCGGGGGACTACGAGCAGTACTTC. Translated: CASSLVPHSSGDYEQYF. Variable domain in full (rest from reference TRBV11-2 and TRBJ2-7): EAGVAQSPRYKIIEKRQSVAFWCNPISGHATLYWYQQILGQGPKLLIQFQNNGVVDDSQLPKDRFSAERLKGVDSTLKIQPAKLEDSAVYLCASSLVPHSSGDYEQYFGPGTRLTVT.

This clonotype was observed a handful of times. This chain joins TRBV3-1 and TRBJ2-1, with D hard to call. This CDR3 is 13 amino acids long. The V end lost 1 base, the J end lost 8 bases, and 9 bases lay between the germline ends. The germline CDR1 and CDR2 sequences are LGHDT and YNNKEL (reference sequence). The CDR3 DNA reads TGTGCCAGCAGCCAAGTTAGCCCCCATGAGCAGTTCTTC. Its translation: CASSQVSPHEQFF.

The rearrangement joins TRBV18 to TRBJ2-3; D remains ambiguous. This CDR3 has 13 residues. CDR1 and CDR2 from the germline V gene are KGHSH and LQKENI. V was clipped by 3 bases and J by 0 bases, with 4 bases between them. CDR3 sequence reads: CASSPDSTDTQYF. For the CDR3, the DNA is TGTGCCAGCTCACCGGACAGCACAGATACGCAGTATTTT.

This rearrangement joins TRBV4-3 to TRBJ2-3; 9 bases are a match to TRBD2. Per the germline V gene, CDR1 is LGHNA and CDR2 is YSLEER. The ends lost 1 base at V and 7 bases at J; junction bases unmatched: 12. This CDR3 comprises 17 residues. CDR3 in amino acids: CASSQAGAGGAINTQYF. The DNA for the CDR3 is TGCGCCAGCAGCCAAGCCGGTGCGGGGGGGGCCATTAATACGCAGTATTTT.

The CDR3 reads CASSQGETDTEAFF. The CDR3, as DNA: TGTGCCAGCAGCCAAGGGGAAACCGATACTGAAGCTTTCTTT. The V call is TRBV3-1, the J call TRBJ1-1; D gene uncertain. This CDR3 contains 14 residues. Germline CDR1 and CDR2: LGHDT and YNNKEL (reference sequence). V was clipped by 1 base and J by 5 bases, with 11 bases between them.

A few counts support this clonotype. The CDR3 DNA follows: TGTGCCAGTAGTATAGGAGGACACCTTCGGGGTCTGAACACTGAAGCTTTCTTT. Its protein product is CASSIGGHLRGLNTEAFF. The chain recombines TRBV19 with TRBJ1-1; a possible D gene is TRBD1 (5 bases). The germline V gene encodes CDR1 LNHDA and CDR2 SQIVND (reference sequence). V lost 1 base and J lost 0, with 18 bases in between. The CDR3 has 18 residues.